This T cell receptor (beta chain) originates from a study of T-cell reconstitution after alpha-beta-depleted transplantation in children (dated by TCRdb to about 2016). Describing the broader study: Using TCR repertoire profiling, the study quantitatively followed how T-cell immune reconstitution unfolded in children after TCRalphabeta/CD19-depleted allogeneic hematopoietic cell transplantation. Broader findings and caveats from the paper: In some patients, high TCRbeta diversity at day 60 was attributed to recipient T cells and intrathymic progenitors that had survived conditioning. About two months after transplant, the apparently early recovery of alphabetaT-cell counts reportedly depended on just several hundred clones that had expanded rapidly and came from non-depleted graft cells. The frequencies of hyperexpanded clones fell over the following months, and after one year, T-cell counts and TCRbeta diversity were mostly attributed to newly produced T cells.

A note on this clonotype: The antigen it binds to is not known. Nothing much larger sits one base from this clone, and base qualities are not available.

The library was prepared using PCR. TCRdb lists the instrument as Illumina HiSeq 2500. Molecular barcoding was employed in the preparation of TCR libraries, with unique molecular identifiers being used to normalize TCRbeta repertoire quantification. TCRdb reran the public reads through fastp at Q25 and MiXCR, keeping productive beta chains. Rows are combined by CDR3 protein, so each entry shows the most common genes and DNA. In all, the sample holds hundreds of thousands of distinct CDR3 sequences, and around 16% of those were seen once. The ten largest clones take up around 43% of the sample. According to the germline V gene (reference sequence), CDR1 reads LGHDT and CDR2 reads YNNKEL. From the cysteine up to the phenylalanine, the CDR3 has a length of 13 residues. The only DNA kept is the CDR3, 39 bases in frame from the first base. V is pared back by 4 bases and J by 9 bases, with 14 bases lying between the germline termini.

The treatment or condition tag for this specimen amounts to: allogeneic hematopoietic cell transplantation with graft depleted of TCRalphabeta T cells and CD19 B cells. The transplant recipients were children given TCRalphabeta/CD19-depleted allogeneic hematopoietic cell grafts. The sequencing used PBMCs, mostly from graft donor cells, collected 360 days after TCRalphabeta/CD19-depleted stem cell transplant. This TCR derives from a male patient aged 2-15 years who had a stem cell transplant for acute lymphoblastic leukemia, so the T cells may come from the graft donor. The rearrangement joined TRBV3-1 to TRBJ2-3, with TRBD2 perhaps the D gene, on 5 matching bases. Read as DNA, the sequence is TGTGCCAGCAGCCCCCACCCCGGGATAACGCAGTATTTT. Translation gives CASSPHPGITQYF.